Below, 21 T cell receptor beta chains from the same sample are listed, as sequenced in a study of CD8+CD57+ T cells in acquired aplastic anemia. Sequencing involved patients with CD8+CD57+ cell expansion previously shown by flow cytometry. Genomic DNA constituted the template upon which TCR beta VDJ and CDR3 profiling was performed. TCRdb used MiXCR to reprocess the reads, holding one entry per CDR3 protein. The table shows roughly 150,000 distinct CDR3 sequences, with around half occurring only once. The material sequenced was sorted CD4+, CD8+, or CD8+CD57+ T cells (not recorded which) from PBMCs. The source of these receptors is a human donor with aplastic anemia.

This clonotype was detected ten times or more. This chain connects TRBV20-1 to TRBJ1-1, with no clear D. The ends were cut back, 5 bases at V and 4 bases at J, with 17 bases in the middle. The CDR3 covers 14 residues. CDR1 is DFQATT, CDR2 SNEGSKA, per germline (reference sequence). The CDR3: CSAQELGIRTEAFF. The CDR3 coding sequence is TGCAGTGCTCAAGAGCTGGGGATCCGCACTGAAGCTTTCTTT.

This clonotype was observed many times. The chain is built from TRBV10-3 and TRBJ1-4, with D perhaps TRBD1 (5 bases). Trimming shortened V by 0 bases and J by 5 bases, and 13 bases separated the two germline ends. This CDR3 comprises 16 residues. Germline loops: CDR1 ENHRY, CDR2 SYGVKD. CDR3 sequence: CAISESSSGSNEKLFF. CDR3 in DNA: TGTGCCATCAGTGAGTCAAGTTCAGGGTCCAATGAAAAACTGTTTTTT.

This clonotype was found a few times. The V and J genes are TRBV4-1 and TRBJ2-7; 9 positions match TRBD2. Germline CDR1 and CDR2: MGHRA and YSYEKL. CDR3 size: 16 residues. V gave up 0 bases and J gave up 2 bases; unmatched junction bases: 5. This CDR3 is CASSQERLAAPYEQYF. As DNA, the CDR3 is TGCGCCAGCAGCCAAGAGCGACTAGCGGCTCCCTACGAGCAGTACTTC.

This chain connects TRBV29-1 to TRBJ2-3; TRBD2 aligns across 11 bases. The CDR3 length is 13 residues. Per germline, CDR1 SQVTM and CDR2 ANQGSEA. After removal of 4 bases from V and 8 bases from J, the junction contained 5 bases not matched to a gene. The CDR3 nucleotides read TGCAGCGTTGGCACTAGCGGGGGAGGTACGCAGTATTTT. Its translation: CSVGTSGGGTQYF.

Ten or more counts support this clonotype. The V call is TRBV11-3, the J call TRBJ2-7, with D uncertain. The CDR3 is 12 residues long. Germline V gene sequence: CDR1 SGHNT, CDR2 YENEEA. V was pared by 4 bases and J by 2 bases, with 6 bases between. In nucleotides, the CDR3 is TGTGCCAGCAGCTCCAGCACCTACGAGCAGTACTTC. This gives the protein CASSSSTYEQYF.

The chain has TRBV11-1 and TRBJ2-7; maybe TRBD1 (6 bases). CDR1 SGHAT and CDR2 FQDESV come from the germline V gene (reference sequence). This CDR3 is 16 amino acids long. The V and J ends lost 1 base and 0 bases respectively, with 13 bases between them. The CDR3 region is CASSLGYGQHSYEQYF. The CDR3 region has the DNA TGTGCCAGCAGCTTAGGTTATGGACAGCACTCCTACGAGCAGTACTTC.

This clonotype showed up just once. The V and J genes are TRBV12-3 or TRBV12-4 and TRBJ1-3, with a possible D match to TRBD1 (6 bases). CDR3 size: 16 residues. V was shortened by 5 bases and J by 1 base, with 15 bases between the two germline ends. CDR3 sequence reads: CASSPTNRDSGNTIYF. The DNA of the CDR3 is TGTGCCAGCAGTCCGACTAACAGGGATTCTGGAAACACCATATATTTT.

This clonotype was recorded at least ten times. The CDR3 coding sequence is TGTGCCAGCAGCTCCTCGGGGGTCCGGGAGACCCAGTACTTC. Protein: CASSSSGVRETQYF. The chain couples TRBV7-7 to TRBJ2-5; perhaps TRBD2 as D (6 bases). CDR1 and CDR2 (germline): SSHAT, FNYEAQ (reference sequence). V lost 4 bases and J lost 5, with 14 bases in between. This CDR3 comprises 14 residues.

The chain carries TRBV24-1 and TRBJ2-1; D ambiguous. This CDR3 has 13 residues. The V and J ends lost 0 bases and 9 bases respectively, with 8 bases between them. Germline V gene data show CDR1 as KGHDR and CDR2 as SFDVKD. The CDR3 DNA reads TGTGCCACCAGTGATTTGCGGCACAGTGAGCAGTTCTTC. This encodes CATSDLRHSEQFF.

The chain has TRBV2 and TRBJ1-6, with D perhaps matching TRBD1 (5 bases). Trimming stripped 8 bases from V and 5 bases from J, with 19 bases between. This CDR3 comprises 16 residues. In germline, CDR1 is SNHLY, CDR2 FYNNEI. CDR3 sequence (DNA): TGTGCCAGCGCATCAGGTGGGGCAACCAATAATTCACCCCTCCACTTT. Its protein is CASASGGATNNSPLHF.

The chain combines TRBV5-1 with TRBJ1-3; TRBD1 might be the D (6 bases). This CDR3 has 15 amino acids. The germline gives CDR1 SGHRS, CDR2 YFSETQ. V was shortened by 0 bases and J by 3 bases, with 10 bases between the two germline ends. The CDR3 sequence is CASSLGGGFGNTIYF. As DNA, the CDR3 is TGCGCCAGCAGCTTGGGGGGGGGCTTTGGAAACACCATATATTTT. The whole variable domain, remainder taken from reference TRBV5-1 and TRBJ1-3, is KAGVTQTPRYLIKTRGQQVTLSCSPISGHRSVSWYQQTPGQGLQFLFEYFSETQRNKGNFPGRFSGRQFSNSRSEMNVSTLELGDSALYLCASSLGGGFGNTIYFGEGSWLTVV.

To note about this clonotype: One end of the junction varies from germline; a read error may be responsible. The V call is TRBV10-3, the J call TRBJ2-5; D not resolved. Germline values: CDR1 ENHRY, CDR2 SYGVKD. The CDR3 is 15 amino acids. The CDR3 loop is CASRTSRTSQETQHF. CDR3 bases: TGTGCCAGCAGGACCTCCCGGACCTCTCAAGAGACCCAGCACTTC.

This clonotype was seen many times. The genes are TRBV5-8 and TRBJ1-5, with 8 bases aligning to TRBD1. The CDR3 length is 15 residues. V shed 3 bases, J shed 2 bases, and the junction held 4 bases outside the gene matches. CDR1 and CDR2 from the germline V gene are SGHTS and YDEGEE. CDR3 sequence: CASSWTGSGNQPQHF. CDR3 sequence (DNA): TGTGCCAGCAGCTGGACAGGGTCTGGCAATCAGCCCCAGCATTTT.

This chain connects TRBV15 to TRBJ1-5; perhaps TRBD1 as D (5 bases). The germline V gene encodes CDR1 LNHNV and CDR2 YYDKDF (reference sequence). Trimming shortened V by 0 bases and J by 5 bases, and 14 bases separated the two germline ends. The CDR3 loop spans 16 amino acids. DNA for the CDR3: TGTGCCACCAGCAGAGATCGGCCAGGGCTCTATCAGCCCCAGCATTTT. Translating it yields CATSRDRPGLYQPQHF.

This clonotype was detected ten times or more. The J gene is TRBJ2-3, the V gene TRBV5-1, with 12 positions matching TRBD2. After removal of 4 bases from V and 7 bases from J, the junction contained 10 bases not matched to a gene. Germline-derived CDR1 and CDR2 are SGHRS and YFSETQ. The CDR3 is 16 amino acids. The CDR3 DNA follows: TGCGCCAGCAGCATTACGACTAGCGGGAGTGGAAATACGCAGTATTTT. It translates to CASSITTSGSGNTQYF.

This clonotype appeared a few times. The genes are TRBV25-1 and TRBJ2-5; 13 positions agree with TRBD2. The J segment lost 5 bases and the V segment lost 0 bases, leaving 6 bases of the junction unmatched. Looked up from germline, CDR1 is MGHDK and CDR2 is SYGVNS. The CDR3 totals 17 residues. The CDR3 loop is CASSEYRTSGGRETQYF. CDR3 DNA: TGTGCCAGCAGTGAATATAGGACTAGCGGGGGACGGGAGACCCAGTACTTC. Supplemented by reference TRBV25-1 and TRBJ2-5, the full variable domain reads EADIYQTPRYLVIGTGKKITLECSQTMGHDKMYWYQQDPGMELHLIHYSYGVNSTEKGDLSSESTVSRIRTEHFPLTLESARPSHTSQYLCASSEYRTSGGRETQYFGPGTRLLVL.

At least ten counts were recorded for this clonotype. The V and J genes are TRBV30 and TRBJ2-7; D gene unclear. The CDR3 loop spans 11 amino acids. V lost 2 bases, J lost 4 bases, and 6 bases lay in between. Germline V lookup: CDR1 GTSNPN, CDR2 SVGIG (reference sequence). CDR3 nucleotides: TGTGCCTGGAGTCACGAATACGAGCAGTACTTC. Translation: CAWSHEYEQYF.

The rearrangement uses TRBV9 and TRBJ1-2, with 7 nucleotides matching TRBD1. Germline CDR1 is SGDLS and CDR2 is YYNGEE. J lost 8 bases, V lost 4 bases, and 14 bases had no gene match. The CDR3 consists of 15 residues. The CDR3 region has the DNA TGTGCCAGCAGCCCCTGGATAGGGGGCATGGGAGGCTACACCTTC. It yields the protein CASSPWIGGMGGYTF. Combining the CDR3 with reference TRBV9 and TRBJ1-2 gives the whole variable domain DSGVTQTPKHLITATGQRVTLRCSPRSGDLSVYWYQQSLDQGLQFLIQYYNGEERAKGNILERFSAQQFPDLHSELNLSSLELGDSALYFCASSPWIGGMGGYTFGSGTRLTVV.

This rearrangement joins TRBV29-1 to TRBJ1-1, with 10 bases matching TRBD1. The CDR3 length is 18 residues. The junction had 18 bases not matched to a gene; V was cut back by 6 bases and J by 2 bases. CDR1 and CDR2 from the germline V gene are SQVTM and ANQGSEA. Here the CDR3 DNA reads TGCAGCGTCCGCATCCCGGGACAGGGGCCCAACGTTAACACTGAAGCTTTCTTT. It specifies CSVRIPGQGPNVNTEAFF.

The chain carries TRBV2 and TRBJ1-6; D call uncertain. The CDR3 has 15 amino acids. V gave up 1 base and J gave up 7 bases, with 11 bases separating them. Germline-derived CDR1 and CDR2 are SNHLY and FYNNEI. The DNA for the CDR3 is TGTGCCAGCAGTGAAGTCCCAGGCAACAATTCACCCCTCCACTTT. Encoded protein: CASSEVPGNNSPLHF.

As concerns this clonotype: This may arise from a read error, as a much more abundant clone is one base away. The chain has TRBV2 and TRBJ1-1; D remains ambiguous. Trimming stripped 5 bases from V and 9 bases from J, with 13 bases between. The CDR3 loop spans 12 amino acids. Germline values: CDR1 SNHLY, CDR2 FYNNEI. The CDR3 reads CASSFRPDKAFF. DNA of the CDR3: TGTGCCAGCAGTTTTCGTCCTGACAAAGCTTTCTTT.